These T cell receptor beta chains were read from a single sample in a study of blood T cell repertoires in COVID-19. Assay: immunoSEQ multiplex PCR; the TCRdb copy retains only in-frame clones and omits some. The sample records about 91,000 clones, nearly 90% being singletons. What was sequenced was peripheral blood. The receptors were gathered from a man between 65 and 85 years old with acute or convalescent COVID-19. Both conserved end residues are part of each CDR3. The D gene is left open where the match is weak. Not every row has a clone size; where given, it reads once, few, many or a size class.

-	TRBJ2-3	TRBV7-6	TRBD2	CASSSRRTSGSTDTQYF	TGTGCCAGCAGCTCTAGGAGGACTAGCGGGAGCACAGATACGCAGTATTTT
-	TRBJ2-2	TRBV6-1	TRBD1	CASSARTGVGDTGELFF	TGTGCCAGCAGTGCTCGGACAGGGGTGGGAGACACCGGGGAGCTGTTTTTT
-	TRBJ1-1	TRBV5-1	TRBD1	CASSLFETGARVAFF	TGCGCCAGCAGCTTGTTTGAGACAGGGGCGCGGGTGGCTTTCTTT
-	TRBJ1-5	TRBV19	TRBD1	CASSPGQGMWSNQPQHF	TGTGCCAGTAGTCCCGGACAGGGGATGTGGAGCAATCAGCCCCAGCATTTT
-	TRBJ2-3	TRBV6-5	-	CASSKAGTDTQYF	TGTGCCAGCAGTAAGGCGGGGACAGATACGCAGTATTTT
-	TRBJ2-3	TRBV7-9	TRBD1	CASSTGTASTDTQYF	TGTGCCAGCAGCACGGGGACAGCGAGCACAGATACGCAGTATTTT
-	TRBJ1-5	TRBV5-5	TRBD1	CASSLGRTGSQPQHF	TGTGCCAGCAGCTTGGGGAGGACAGGTAGTCAGCCCCAGCATTTT
-	TRBJ2-2	TRBV11-2	TRBD1	CASSVDRANTGELFF	TGTGCCAGCAGCGTTGACAGGGCGAACACCGGGGAGCTGTTTTTT
-	TRBJ1-2	TRBV19	TRBD1	CASSASTGGYTF	TGTGCCAGTAGTGCCTCGACAGGGGGCTACACCTTC
medium-sized	TRBJ2-2	TRBV24-1	-	CATSDLQGETGELFF	TGTGCCACCAGTGATCTACAGGGAGAGACCGGGGAGCTGTTTTTT
-	TRBJ2-3	TRBV6-5	-	CASSPLRGSDTQYF	TGTGCCAGCAGTCCTCTCAGGGGCTCCGATACGCAGTATTTT
-	TRBJ1-2	TRBV6-5	-	CASSSNRDYGYTF	TGTGCCAGCAGTTCGAACAGGGACTATGGCTACACCTTC
once	TRBJ2-3	TRBV7-2	-	CASSPGVSTDTQYF	TGTGCCAGCAGCCCGGGGGTTAGCACAGATACGCAGTATTTT
-	TRBJ1-6	TRBV28	TRBD1	CASGTGNSPLHF	TGTGCCAGCGGGACAGGGAATTCACCCCTCCACTTT
-	TRBJ2-5	TRBV5-1	-	CASSLAGPQETQYF	TGCGCCAGCAGCTTGGCTGGGCCTCAAGAGACCCAGTACTTC
-	TRBJ1-2	TRBV27	-	CASSFKRGNYGYTF	TGTGCCAGCAGTTTTAAGCGGGGGAACTATGGCTACACCTTC
-	TRBJ2-2	TRBV28	-	CASSKNRIGVGELFF	TGTGCCAGCAGTAAGAACAGGATAGGGGTCGGGGAGCTGTTTTTT
-	TRBJ1-1	TRBV19	TRBD1	CASSTGIGTGRRNTEAFF	TGTGCCAGTAGTACAGGAATAGGGACAGGGAGACGGAACACTGAAGCTTTCTTT
-	TRBJ1-3	TRBV5-6	-	CASSLAGLDTIYF	TGTGCCAGCAGCTTGGCCGGGTTGGACACCATATATTTT
-	TRBJ2-2	TRBV11-2	TRBD2	CASSEGLAVQTGELFF	TGTGCCAGCAGCGAGGGACTAGCGGTTCAGACCGGGGAGCTGTTTTTT
-	TRBJ2-2	TRBV28	-	CASSYIEGRTGELFF	TGTGCCAGCAGTTATATAGAGGGCAGAACCGGGGAGCTGTTTTTT
-	TRBJ1-4	TRBV25-1	-	CASSESSGLNEKLFF	TGTGCCAGCAGTGAATCATCAGGGCTTAATGAAAAACTGTTTTTT
-	TRBJ2-5	TRBV9	TRBD2	CASSASGGRETQYF	TGTGCCAGCAGCGCCAGCGGGGGCCGGGAGACCCAGTACTTC
-	TRBJ2-5	TRBV7-6	-	CASSRERRETQYF	TGTGCCAGCAGCCGGGAAAGAAGGGAGACCCAGTACTTC
-	TRBJ2-7	TRBV18	-	CASSPNSSYEQYF	TGTGCCAGCTCACCAAATAGCTCCTACGAGCAGTACTTC
-	TRBJ1-2	TRBV5-1	TRBD1	CASTLTLIPISGRQGEGYGYTF	TGCGCCAGCACTCTCACCCTCATCCCAATCTCCGGAAGACAGGGTGAGGGCTATGGCTACACCTTC
once	TRBJ1-1	TRBV3-1/TRBV3-2	-	CASSQDREAFF	TGTGCCAGCAGCCAAGACCGTGAAGCTTTCTTT